This TCR beta chain was identified in a study of PD-1 blockade in classical Hodgkin lymphoma. Study overall: Every 2 weeks, patients had 3 mg/kg nivolumab intravenously. Overall study results and limits: The repertoire differences lack a defined cause, possibly disease activity or prior therapy.

Trimming cost V 1 base and J 1 base, with 14 bases left between them. Germline V gene lookup returns CDR1 MDHEN and CDR2 SYDVKM. CDR3 length: 17 residues. Brentuximab vedotin exposure varied, and every patient relapsed after autologous stem cell transplantation. Turning to this clone: Its antigen is undetermined.

Generated by immunoSEQ multiplex PCR, the TCRdb table keeps only in-frame clones and is missing some. Among 150,000 or so clones, 78% were seen once, and the ten largest hold roughly 9.2%. The clonotype comes from a human donor with classical Hodgkin lymphoma. The gene calls are TRBV28 and TRBJ1-3; no reliable D call. The input for sequencing was peripheral blood mononuclear cells (PBMCs), taken before the second cycle of nivolumab. Here the CDR3 reads CASSLSPGRASGNTIYF. The CDR3 bases are TGTGCCAGCAGTTTATCCCCAGGAAGGGCGTCTGGAAACACCATATATTTT. Combining the CDR3 with reference TRBV28 and TRBJ1-3 gives the whole variable domain DVKVTQSSRYLVKRTGEKVFLECVQDMDHENMFWYRQDPGLGLRLIYFSYDVKMKEKGDIPEGYSVSREKKERFSLILESASTNQTSMYLCASSLSPGRASGNTIYFGEGSWLTVV.